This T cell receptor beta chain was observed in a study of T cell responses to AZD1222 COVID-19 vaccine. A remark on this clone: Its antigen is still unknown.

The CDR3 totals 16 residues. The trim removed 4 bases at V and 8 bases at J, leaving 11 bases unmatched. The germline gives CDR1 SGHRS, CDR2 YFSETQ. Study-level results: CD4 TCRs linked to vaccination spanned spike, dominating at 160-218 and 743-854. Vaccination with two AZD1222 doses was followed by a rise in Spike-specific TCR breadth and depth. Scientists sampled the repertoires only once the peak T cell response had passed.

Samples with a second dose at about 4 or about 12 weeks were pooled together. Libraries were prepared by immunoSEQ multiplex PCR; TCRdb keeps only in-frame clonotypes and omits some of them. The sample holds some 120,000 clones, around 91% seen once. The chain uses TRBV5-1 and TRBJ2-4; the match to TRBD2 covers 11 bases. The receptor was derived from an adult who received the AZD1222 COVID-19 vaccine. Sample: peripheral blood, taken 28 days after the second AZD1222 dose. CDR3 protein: CASSATSGSSPDIQYF. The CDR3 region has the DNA TGCGCCAGCAGCGCCACTAGCGGGAGCTCCCCGGACATTCAGTACTTC.